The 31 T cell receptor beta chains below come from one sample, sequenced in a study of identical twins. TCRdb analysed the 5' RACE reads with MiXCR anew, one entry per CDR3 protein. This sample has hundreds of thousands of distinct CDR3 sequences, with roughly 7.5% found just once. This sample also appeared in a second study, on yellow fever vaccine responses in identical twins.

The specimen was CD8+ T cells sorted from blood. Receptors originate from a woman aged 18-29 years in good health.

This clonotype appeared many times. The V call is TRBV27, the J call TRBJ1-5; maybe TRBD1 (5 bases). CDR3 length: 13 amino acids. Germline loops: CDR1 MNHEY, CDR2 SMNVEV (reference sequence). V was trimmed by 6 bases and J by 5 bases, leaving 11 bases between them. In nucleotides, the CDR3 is TGTGCCAGCAGGGGACCCGGGGATCAGCCCCAGCATTTT. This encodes CASRGPGDQPQHF.

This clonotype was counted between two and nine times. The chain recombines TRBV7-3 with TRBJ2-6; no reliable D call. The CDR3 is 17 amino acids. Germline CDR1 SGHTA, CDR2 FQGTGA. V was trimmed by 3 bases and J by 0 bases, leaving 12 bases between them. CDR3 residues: CASSFVWRSSGANVLTF. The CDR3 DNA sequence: TGTGCCAGCAGCTTTGTTTGGCGTAGCTCTGGGGCCAACGTCCTGACTTTC. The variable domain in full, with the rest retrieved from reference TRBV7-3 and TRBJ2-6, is GAGVSQTPSNKVTEKGKYVELRCDPISGHTALYWYRQSLGQGPEFLIYFQGTGAADDSGLPNDRFFAVRPEGSVSTLKIQRTERGDSAVYLCASSFVWRSSGANVLTFGAGSRLTVL.

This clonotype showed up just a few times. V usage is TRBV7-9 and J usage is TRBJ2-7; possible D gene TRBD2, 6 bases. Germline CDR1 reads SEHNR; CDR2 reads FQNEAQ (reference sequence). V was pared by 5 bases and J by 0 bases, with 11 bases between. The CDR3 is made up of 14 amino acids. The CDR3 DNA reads TGTGCCAGCAGCGGTGCGGGGAGCTCCTACGAGCAGTACTTC. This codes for CASSGAGSSYEQYF.

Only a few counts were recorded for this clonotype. Here the CDR3 DNA reads TGTGCCAGCAGCTTTAGACTGCGGGAGATTGAGTTCTTC. Its translation: CASSFRLREIEFF. The J gene is TRBJ2-1, the V gene TRBV7-8, with 7 positions matching TRBD2. The CDR3 is 13 amino acids. With 3 bases clipped from V and 14 bases from J, the junction kept 10 bases outside the gene matches. Germline CDR1 is SGHVS and CDR2 is FQNEAQ. The variable domain in full, with the rest retrieved from reference TRBV7-8 and TRBJ2-1, is GAGVSQSPRYKVAKRGQDVALRCDPISGHVSLFWYQQALGQGPEFLTYFQNEAQLDKSGLPSDRFFAERPEGSVSTLKIQRTQQEDSAVYLCASSFRLREIEFFGPGTRLTVL.

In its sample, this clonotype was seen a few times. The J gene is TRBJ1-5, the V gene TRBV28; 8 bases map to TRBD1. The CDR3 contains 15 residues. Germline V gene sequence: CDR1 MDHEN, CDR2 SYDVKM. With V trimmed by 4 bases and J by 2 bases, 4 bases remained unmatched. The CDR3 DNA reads TGTGCCAGCAGTTCGGACAGGGAGGGCAATCAGCCCCAGCATTTT. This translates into CASSSDREGNQPQHF.

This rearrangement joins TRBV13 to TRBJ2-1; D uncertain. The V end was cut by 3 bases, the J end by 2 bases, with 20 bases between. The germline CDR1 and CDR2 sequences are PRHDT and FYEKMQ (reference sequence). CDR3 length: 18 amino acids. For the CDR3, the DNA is TGTGCCAGCAGCTTCTCACCGGGCGAAGCAGCCGCCTACAATGAGCAGTTCTTC. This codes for CASSFSPGEAAAYNEQFF.

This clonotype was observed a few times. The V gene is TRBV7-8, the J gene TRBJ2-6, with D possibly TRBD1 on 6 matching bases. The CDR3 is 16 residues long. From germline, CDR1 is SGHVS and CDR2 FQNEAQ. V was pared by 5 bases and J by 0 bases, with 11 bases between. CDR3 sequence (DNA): TGTGCCAGCAGCGGGACATCACCCTCTGGGGCCAACGTCCTGACTTTC. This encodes CASSGTSPSGANVLTF.

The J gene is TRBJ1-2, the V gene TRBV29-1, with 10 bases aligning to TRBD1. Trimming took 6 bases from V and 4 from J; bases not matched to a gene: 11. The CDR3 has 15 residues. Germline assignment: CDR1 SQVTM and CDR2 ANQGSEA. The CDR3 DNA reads TGCAGCGTCCAAGGGGGACAGGGGCTCGGCTATGGCTACACCTTC. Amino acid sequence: CSVQGGQGLGYGYTF. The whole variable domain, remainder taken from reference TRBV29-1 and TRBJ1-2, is SAVISQKPSRDICQRGTSLTIQCQVDSQVTMMFWYRQQPGQSLTLIATANQGSEATYESGFVIDKFPISRPNLTFSTLTVSNMSPEDSSIYLCSVQGGQGLGYGYTFGSGTRLTVV.

The CDR3 DNA reads TGTGCCAGCAGCCCGCCGGAGGCAGGGGACGGGGAGCTGTTTTTT. Its protein product is CASSPPEAGDGELFF. This chain joins TRBV9 and TRBJ2-2; D is possibly TRBD1 (6 bases). The CDR3 is made up of 15 amino acids. Between the trimmed V and J ends, which lost 4 bases and 7 bases, there was a span of 17 bases. Germline V CDR1 and CDR2: SGDLS, YYNGEE.

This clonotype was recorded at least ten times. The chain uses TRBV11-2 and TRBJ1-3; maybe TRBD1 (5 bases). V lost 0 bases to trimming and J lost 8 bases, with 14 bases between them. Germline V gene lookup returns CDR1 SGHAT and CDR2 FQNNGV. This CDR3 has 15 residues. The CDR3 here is CASSLDGGTLDTIYF. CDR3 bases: TGTGCCAGCAGCTTAGATGGGGGTACTTTGGACACCATATATTTT.

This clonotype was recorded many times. In DNA form, the CDR3 reads TGTGCCACCAGCAGCTACGGGAGTAGGTCTACAAATGAGCAGTTCTTC. Translation gives CATSSYGSRSTNEQFF. The chain employs TRBV15 and TRBJ2-1; possible D gene TRBD2, 6 bases. The V and J ends lost 3 bases and 7 bases respectively, with 19 bases between them. The CDR3 extends over 16 amino acids. The germline V gene encodes CDR1 LNHNV and CDR2 YYDKDF (reference sequence).

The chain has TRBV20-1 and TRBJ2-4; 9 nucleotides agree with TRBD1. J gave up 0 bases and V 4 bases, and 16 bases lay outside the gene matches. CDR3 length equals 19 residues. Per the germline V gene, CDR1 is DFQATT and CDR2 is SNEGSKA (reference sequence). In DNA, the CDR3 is TGCAGTGCTAAATACCGCCCGGACAGGGGACTTTTAGCCAAAAACATTCAGTACTTC. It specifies CSAKYRPDRGLLAKNIQYF.

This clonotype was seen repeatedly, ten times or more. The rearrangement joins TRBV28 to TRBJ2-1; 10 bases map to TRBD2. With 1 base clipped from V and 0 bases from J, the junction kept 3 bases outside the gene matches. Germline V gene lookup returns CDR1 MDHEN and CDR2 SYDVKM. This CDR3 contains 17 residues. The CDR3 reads CASSLSASGSSYNEQFF. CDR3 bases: TGTGCCAGCAGTTTATCGGCTAGCGGGAGCTCCTACAATGAGCAGTTCTTC.

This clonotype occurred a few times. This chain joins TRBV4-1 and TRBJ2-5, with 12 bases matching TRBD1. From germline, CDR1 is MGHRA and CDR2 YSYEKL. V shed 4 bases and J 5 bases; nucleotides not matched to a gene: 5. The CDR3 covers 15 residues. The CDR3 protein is CASSRDRGQGETQYF. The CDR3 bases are TGCGCCAGCAGCCGGGACAGGGGGCAAGGGGAGACCCAGTACTTC.

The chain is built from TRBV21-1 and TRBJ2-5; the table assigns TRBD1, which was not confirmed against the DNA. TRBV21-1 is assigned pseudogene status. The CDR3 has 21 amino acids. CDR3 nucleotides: TGTGCCAGCAGCAGAGGCCCCATTTTGAGGACAGGGGTAATCCCCTTATTGGCCCAGTACTTC. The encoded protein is CASSRGPILRTGVIPLLAQYF.

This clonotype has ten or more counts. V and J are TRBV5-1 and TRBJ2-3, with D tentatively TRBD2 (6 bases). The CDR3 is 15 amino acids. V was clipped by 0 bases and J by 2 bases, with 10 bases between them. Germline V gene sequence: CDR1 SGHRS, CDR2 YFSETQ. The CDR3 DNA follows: TGCGCCAGCAGCTTGGTTCTAGCGACCACAGATACGCAGTATTTT. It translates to CASSLVLATTDTQYF. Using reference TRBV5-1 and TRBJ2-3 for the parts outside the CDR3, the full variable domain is KAGVTQTPRYLIKTRGQQVTLSCSPISGHRSVSWYQQTPGQGLQFLFEYFSETQRNKGNFPGRFSGRQFSNSRSEMNVSTLELGDSALYLCASSLVLATTDTQYFGPGTRLTVL.

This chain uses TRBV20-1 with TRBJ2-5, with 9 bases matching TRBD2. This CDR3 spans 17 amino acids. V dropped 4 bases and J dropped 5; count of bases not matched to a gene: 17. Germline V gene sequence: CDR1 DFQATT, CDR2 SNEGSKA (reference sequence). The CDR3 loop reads CSAKSSSVAGVWETQYF. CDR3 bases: TGCAGTGCTAAATCTTCCTCGGTAGCGGGGGTTTGGGAGACCCAGTACTTC.

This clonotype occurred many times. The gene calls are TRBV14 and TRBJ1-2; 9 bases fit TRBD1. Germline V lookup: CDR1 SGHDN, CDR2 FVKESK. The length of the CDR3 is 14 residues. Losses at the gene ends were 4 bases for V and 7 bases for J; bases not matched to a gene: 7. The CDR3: CASSPRGQGIGYTF. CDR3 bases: TGTGCCAGCAGCCCGCGGGGACAGGGAATTGGCTACACCTTC.

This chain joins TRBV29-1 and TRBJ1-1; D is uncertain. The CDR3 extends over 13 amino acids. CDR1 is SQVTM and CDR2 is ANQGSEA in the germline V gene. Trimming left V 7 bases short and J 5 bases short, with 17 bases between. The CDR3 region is CSGWGRGGTEAFF. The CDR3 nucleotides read TGCAGCGGATGGGGTCGAGGAGGTACTGAAGCTTTCTTT.

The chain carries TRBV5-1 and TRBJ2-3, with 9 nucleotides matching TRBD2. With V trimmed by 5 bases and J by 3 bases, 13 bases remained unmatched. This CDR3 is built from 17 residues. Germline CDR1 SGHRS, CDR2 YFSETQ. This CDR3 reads CASSRWRSSGVTDTQYF. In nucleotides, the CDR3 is TGCGCCAGCAGTCGTTGGCGGTCTAGCGGGGTGACAGATACGCAGTATTTT.

The CDR3 here is CASKVGNEQFF. The CDR3 DNA reads as TGCGCCAGTAAGGTGGGGAATGAGCAGTTCTTC. The chain is built from TRBV5-1 and TRBJ2-1, with D unresolved. The germline V gene has CDR1 SGHRS and CDR2 YFSETQ. The CDR3 runs 11 residues. Trimming removed 8 bases from V and 7 bases from J, with 10 bases in between.

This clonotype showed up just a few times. CDR3 nucleotide sequence: TGTGCCAGCAGCTTAGCGCTAGCGGGAGTGGCCTACGAGCAGTACTTC. Translation gives CASSLALAGVAYEQYF. This rearrangement joins TRBV7-9 to TRBJ2-7; 10 bases are shared with TRBD2. J was trimmed by 2 bases and V by 0 bases; bases with no gene match: 4. CDR3 length equals 16 residues. Germline CDR1 reads SEHNR; CDR2 reads FQNEAQ (reference sequence). Full variable domain (outside the CDR3, taken from reference TRBV7-9 and TRBJ2-7): DTGVSQNPRHKITKRGQNVTFRCDPISEHNRLYWYRQTLGQGPEFLTYFQNEAQLEKSRLLSDRFSAERPKGSFSTLEIQRTEQGDSAMYLCASSLALAGVAYEQYFGPGTRLTVT.

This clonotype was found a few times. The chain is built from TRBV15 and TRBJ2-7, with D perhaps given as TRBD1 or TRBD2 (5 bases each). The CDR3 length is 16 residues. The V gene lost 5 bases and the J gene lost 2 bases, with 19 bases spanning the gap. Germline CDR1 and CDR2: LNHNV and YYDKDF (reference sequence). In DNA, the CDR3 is TGTGCCACCAGCCCCGCTTCAGCTCGGGGCACCTACGAGCAGTACTTC. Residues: CATSPASARGTYEQYF.

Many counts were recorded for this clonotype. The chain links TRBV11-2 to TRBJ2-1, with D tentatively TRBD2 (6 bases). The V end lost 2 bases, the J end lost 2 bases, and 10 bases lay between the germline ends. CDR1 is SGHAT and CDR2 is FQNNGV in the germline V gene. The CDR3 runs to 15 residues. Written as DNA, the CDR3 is TGTGCCAGCAGCTTAACGGCGGGGACCTACAATGAGCAGTTCTTC. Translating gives CASSLTAGTYNEQFF.

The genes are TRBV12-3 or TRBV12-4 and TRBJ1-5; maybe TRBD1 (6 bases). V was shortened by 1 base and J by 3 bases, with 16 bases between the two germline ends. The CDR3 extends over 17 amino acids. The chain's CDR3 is CASSLVAGRGFNQPQHF. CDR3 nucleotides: TGTGCCAGCAGTTTAGTAGCCGGGAGGGGGTTCAATCAGCCCCAGCATTTT.

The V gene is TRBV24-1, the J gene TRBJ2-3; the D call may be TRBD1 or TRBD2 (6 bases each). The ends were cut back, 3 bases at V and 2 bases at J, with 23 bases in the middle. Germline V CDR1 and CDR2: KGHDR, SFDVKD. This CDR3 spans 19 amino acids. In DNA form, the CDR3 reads TGTGCCACCAGTGATCCCTTTGGGAGGCAGGGGTCAGACACAGATACGCAGTATTTT. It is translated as CATSDPFGRQGSDTDTQYF.

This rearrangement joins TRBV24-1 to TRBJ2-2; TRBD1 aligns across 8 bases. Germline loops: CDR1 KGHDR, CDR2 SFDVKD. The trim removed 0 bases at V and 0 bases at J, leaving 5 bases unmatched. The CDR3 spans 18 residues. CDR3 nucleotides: TGTGCCACCAGTGATTTGGCCTTGACAGGGGCGAACACCGGGGAGCTGTTTTTT. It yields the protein CATSDLALTGANTGELFF.

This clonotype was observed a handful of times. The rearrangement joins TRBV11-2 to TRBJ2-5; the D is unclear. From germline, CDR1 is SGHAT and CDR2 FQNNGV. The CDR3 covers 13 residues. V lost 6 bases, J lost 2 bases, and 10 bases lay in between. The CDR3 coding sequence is TGTGCCAGCAGACAGAGTACTCAAGAGACCCAGTACTTC. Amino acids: CASRQSTQETQYF.

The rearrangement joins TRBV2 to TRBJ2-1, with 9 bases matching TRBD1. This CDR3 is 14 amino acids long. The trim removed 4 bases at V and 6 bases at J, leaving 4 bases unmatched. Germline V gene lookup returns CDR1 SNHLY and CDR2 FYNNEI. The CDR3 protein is CASSAPGQGNEQFF. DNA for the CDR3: TGTGCCAGCAGTGCCCCGGGACAGGGCAATGAGCAGTTCTTC.

The CDR3 DNA reads TGTGCCACCAGCAGAGCAGGGCAGACTACGAAGCAGTACGTC. Protein sequence: CATSRAGQTTKQYV. The chain uses TRBV15 and TRBJ2-7, with D perhaps TRBD1 or TRBD2 (5 bases each). CDR1 is LNHNV, CDR2 YYDKDF, per germline (reference sequence). The CDR3 loop spans 14 amino acids. V was trimmed by 1 base and J by 8 bases, leaving 15 bases between them.

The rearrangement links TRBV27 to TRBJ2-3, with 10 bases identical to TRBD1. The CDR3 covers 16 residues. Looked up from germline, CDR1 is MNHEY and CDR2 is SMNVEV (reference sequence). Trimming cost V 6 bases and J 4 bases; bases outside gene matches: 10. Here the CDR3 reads CASSRQGALDADTQYF. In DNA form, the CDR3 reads TGTGCCAGCAGCCGACAGGGGGCTCTGGATGCAGATACGCAGTATTTT.